This TCR beta chain was obtained from a study of siplizumab effects on memory and regulatory T cells. Study-wide results and caveats: Researchers could map only a minor fraction of alloreactive clones to unstimulated subsets. Assignment of a naive or memory phenotype failed for roughly 75-95% of the proliferating CD4+ or CD8+ clones.

In each sample, about 100,000 TCR templates were assayed. Profiled with immunoSEQ multiplex PCR; TCRdb holds only in-frame clones, not every one. The sample lists 99,000 or so clones, about 93% occurring once. This clone was found a few times. The antigen is unknown. This receptor was taken from a human donor in good health. Specimen: non-Treg CD4+ T cells sorted from blood.

CDR3 coding DNA: TGTGCCAGCGACAGGTACTACGAGCAGTACTTC. Its protein is CASDRYYEQYF. The chain is built from TRBV6-1 and TRBJ2-7, with D maybe TRBD1 (6 bases). Germline CDR1 MNHNS, CDR2 SASEGT. This CDR3 has 11 residues. V was trimmed by 8 bases and J by 3 bases, leaving 8 bases between them.